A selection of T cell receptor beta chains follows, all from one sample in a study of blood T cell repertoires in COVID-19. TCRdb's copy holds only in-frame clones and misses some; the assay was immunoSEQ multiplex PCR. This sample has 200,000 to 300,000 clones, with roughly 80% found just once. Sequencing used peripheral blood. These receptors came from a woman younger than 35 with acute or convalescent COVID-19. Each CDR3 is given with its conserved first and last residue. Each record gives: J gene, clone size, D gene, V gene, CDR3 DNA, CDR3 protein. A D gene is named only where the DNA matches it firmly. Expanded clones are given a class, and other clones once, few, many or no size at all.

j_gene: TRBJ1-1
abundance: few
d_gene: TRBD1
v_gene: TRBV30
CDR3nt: TGTGCCTGGACGGGGGACAGTACCGTGAACACTGAAGCTTTCTTT
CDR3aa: CAWTGDSTVNTEAFF

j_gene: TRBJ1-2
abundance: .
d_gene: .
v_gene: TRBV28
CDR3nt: TGTGCCAGCAGTTTGGGAGGGTTTAGACTGGGAGGCTACACCTTC
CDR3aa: CASSLGGFRLGGYTF

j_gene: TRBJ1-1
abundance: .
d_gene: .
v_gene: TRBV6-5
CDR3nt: TGTGCCAGCAGTTACTCTATAGATACCACTGAAGCTTTCTTT
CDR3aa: CASSYSIDTTEAFF

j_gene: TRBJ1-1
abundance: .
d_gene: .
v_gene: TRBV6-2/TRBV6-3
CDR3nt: TGTGCCAGCAGTTACCAGTTGGACACAGAGAACACTGAAGCTTTCTTT
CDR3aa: CASSYQLDTENTEAFF

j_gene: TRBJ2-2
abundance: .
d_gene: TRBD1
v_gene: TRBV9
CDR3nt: TGTGCCAGCAGCCCCTGGGACAGGCTGACCGGGGAGCTGTTTTTT
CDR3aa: CASSPWDRLTGELFF

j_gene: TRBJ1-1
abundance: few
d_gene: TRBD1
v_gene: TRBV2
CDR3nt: TGTGCCAGCAGTGGACAGGGAAACACTGAAGCTTTCTTT
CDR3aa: CASSGQGNTEAFF

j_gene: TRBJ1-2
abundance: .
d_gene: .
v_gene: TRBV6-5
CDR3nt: TGTGCCAGCAGGTGGACAGAAGCTAACTATGGCTACACCTTC
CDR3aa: CASRWTEANYGYTF

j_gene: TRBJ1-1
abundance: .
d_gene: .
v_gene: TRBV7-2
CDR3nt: TGTGCCAGCAACTTCTTGGGGGCTGTTGCTGAAGCTTTCTTT
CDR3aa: CASNFLGAVAEAFF

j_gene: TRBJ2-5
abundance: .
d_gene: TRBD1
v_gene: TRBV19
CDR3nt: TGTGCCAGCCAGGGGGTGACGGAGACCCAGTACTTC
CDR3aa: CASQGVTETQYF

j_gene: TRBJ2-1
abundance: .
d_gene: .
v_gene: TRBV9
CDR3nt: TGTGCCAGCAGCGTAGATTGGCTAGTAGGGGATGGTGAGCAGTTCTTC
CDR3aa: CASSVDWLVGDGEQFF

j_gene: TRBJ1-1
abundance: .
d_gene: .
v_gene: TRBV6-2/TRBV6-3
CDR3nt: TGTGCCAGCAGTTACTCGGGGCTGGCTTTCTTT
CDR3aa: CASSYSGLAFF

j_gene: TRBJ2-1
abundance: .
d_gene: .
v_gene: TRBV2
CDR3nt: TGTGCCAGCACCTCACAGGGCTCCTACAATGAGCAGTTCTTC
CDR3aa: CASTSQGSYNEQFF

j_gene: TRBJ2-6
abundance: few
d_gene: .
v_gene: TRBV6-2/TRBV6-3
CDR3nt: TGTGCCAGCAGTTACGGGCAGGAACCCATCTCTGGGGCCAACGTCCTGACTTTC
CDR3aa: CASSYGQEPISGANVLTF

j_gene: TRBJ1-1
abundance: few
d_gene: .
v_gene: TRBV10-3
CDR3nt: TGTGCCATCAGTCTAACAGGGAACACTGAAGCTTTCTTT
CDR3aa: CAISLTGNTEAFF

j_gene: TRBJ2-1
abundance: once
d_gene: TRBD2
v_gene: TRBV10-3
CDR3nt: TGTGCCATCAGTGATCGGTTAGGGAGCCTAGCGGGAGTTACCCATGAGCAGTTCTTC
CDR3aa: CAISDRLGSLAGVTHEQFF

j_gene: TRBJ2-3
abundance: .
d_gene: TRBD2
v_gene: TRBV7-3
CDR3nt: TGTGCCAGCAGCTTAACCGTTACTAGCGGCACAGATACGCAGTATTTT
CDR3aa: CASSLTVTSGTDTQYF

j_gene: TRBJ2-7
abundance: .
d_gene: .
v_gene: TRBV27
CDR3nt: TGTGCCAGCAGTTTATCCGTGTCCTACGAGCAGTACTTC
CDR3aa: CASSLSVSYEQYF

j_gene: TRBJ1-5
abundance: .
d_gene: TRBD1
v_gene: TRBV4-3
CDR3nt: TGCGCCAGCAGCCAAGAGGGCACAGGGGGCAATCAGCCCCAGCATTTT
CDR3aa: CASSQEGTGGNQPQHF

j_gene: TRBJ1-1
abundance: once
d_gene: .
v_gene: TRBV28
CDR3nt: TGTGCCAGCGGGGTAGGGGCGGCCACTGAAGCTTTCTTT
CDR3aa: CASGVGAATEAFF

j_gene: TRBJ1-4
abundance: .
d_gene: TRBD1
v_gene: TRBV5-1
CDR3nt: TGCGCCAGCAGCTTTGGACAGGGTTGGAATGAAAAACTGTTTTTT
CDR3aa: CASSFGQGWNEKLFF

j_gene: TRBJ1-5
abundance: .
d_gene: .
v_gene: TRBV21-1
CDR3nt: TGTGCCAGCAGCAAACCACAGGGGGCTCGCATCCAATGCCCCAAAAATTATAGCAATCAGCCCCAGCATTTT
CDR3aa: CASSKPQGARIQCPKNYSNQPQHF

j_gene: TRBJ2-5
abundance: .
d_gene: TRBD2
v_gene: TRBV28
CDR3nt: TGTGCCAGCAGTTTCGGACTAGCGGGAGATCCGGAGACCCAGTACTTC
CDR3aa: CASSFGLAGDPETQYF

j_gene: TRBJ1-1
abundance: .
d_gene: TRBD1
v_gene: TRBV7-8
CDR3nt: TGTGCCAGCAGCTTGAGACAGGGGGTCACTGAAGCTTTCTTT
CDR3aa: CASSLRQGVTEAFF

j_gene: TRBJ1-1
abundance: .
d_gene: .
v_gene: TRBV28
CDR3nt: TGTGCCAGCAGCGGGACTCGGGACACTGAAGCTTTCTTT
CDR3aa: CASSGTRDTEAFF

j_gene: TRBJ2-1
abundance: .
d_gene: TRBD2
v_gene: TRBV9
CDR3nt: TGTGCCAGCAGCGTAGTAGGTAGCGGGAGCAATGAGCAGTTCTTC
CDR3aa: CASSVVGSGSNEQFF

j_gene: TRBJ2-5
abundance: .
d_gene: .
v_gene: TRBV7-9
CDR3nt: TGTGCCAGCAGCTTACCCCCACACGAGACCCAGTACTTC
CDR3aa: CASSLPPHETQYF

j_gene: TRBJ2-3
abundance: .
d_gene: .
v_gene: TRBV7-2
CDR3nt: TGTGCCAGCAGCTTATTCCGAGAAGTTGCAGATACGCAGTATTTT
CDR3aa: CASSLFREVADTQYF

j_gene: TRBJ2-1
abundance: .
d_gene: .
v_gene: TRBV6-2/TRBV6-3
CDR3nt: TGTGCCAGCAGTAAGCCGACCGGGGGGCAGTTCTTC
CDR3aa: CASSKPTGGQFF

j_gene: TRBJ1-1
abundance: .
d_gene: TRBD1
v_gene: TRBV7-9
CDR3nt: TGTGCCAGCAGCTCAAGAGACAGGGAAAGTTCGGGCACTGAAGCTTTCTTT
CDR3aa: CASSSRDRESSGTEAFF

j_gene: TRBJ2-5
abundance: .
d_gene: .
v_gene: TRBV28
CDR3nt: TGTGCCAGCAGGGAAACTCAGGGTCACCAAGAGACCCAGTACTTC
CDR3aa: CASRETQGHQETQYF

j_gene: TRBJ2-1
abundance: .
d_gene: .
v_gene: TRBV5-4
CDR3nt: TGTGCCAGCAGCGCTCGAGATGAGCAGTTCTTC
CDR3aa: CASSARDEQFF

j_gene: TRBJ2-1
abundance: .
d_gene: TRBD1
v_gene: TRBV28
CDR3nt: TGTGCCAGCAACGGACAGGGCATTAGCCCCACAGCTATGAGGAATGAGCAGTTCTTC
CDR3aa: CASNGQGISPTAMRNEQFF